Each of the 5 T cell receptor beta chains below was sequenced from the same sample in a study of shared clonotypes between healthy human individuals. Using immunoSEQ multiplex PCR, the repertoire was profiled, and TCRdb retains in-frame clones only, with some absent. This table holds millions of clones, roughly nine tenths found once. The sequencing input was naive CD4+ T cells sorted from blood. Subset here: CD45RA+ positively selected. The source is a man between 18 and 29 years old in good health.

J is TRBJ2-7 and V is TRBV6-6; a possible D gene is TRBD1 (5 bases). Trimming left V 7 bases short and J 6 bases short, with 19 bases between. The CDR3 loop spans 14 amino acids. Germline CDR1 MNHNY, CDR2 SVGAGI (reference sequence). The CDR3 loop reads CASTKGMDNFEQYF. The CDR3 DNA reads as TGTGCCAGCACCAAGGGGATGGATAACTTCGAGCAGTACTTC.

The CDR3 DNA reads as TGTGCCAGCAGACACAGGGTTTTAGGCAATCAGCCCCAGCATTTT. This translates into CASRHRVLGNQPQHF. The chain joins TRBV28 to TRBJ1-5; D is perhaps TRBD1 (6 bases). Per the germline V gene, CDR1 is MDHEN and CDR2 is SYDVKM. The CDR3 is 15 residues long. Trimming removed 6 bases at V and 2 bases at J, with 14 bases between.

V is TRBV30 and J is TRBJ2-1, with 9 nucleotides matching TRBD2. Per the germline V gene, CDR1 is GTSNPN and CDR2 is SVGIG (reference sequence). The CDR3 extends over 13 amino acids. The junction had 8 bases not matched to a gene; V was cut back by 4 bases and J by 10 bases. The CDR3 DNA follows: TGTGCCTGGAAGGGCGGGGGGGCCAGGGAGCAGTTCTTC. This codes for CAWKGGGAREQFF.

The rearrangement joins TRBV6-5 to TRBJ2-5; a possible D gene is TRBD1 (5 bases). Germline CDR1 and CDR2: MNHEY and SVGAGI. This CDR3 has 15 amino acids. V shed 7 bases and J shed 0 bases, with 15 bases lying between them. CDR3 sequence reads: CASTPRPGNQETQYF. CDR3 in DNA: TGTGCCAGCACGCCGCGACCAGGGAACCAAGAGACCCAGTACTTC.

This sequence joins TRBV2 and TRBJ2-7; the match to TRBD1 covers 7 bases. Looked up from germline, CDR1 is SNHLY and CDR2 is FYNNEI. V was pared by 4 bases and J by 3 bases, with 9 bases of the junction left unmatched. The CDR3 consists of 15 residues. CDR3 in DNA: TGTGCCAGCAGTGTAGACAGGGCCACGATCTACGAGCAGTACTTC. This sequence encodes CASSVDRATIYEQYF.